The rows below give T cell receptor beta chains drawn from one sample of a study of shared clonotypes between healthy human individuals. Data came from immunoSEQ multiplex PCR; TCRdb stores just in-frame clones and leaves some out. Found here are over a million clones, around 97% of them singletons; the top ten hold 0.95% to 1.5%. Sequenced input: naive CD4+ T cells sorted from blood. The receptors shown here come from a man aged 25-45 years in good health. Both conserved end residues are part of each CDR3. A D gene is named only where the DNA matches it firmly. Expanded clones are given a class, and other clones once, few, many or no size at all.

clone_size j_call d_call v_call cdr3_nt cdr3_aa
NA TRBJ2-7 TRBD1 TRBV5-4 TGTGCCAGCAGCTCCGGGACAGGGCGACACGAGCAGTACTTC CASSSGTGRHEQYF
NA TRBJ2-3 NA TRBV15 TGTGCCACCAGCAGAGATTTGGGAGTCGTAGATACGCAGTATTTT CATSRDLGVVDTQYF
NA TRBJ2-1 NA TRBV27 TGTGCCAGCAGTTTGGCCAGGGTCCTAAAGGGCAATGAGCAGTTCTTC CASSLARVLKGNEQFF
NA TRBJ1-1 NA TRBV28 TGTGCCAGCAGGCCTCCGGGACGGATGTGGACTGAAGCTTTCTTT CASRPPGRMWTEAFF
NA TRBJ2-5 NA TRBV11-3 TGTGCCAGCAGCTTCTCAAGGTACCAAGAGACCCAGTACTTC CASSFSRYQETQYF
NA TRBJ1-3 TRBD1 TRBV7-6 TGTGCCAGCAGCTCTTGGGAGGGGGCAACTGGAAACACCATATATTTT CASSSWEGATGNTIYF
NA TRBJ2-7 NA TRBV7-8 TGTGCCAGCAGCTTAAGTGGGGCTAGCGTATCCTACGAGCAGTACTTC CASSLSGASVSYEQYF
NA TRBJ2-7 NA TRBV18 TGTGCCAGCTCACCGGAGGGAACCGAGCAGTACTTC CASSPEGTEQYF
once TRBJ2-2 NA TRBV6-6 TGTGCCAGCAGCCACCGCCCGCGGGGGAACACCGGGGAGCTGTTTTTT CASSHRPRGNTGELFF
NA TRBJ1-1 NA TRBV28 TGTGCCAGCAGTCTACAGTACATGAACACTGAAGCTTTCTTT CASSLQYMNTEAFF
NA TRBJ1-2 NA TRBV5-1 TGCGCCAGCAGATCAGAGGCCGGGGGCGGTGGCTACACCTTC CASRSEAGGGGYTF
NA TRBJ2-2 TRBD2 TRBV7-9 TGTGCCAGCAGCGAAACTAGCGGGAGTACCGGGGAGCTGTTTTTT CASSETSGSTGELFF
once TRBJ2-2 NA TRBV7-8 TGTGCCAGCACCCCTTTATCGCGAATTGGATCCACCGGGGAGCTGTTTTTT CASTPLSRIGSTGELFF
NA TRBJ2-7 NA TRBV19 TGTGCCAGTAGTATGCTGGACAGCTACGAGCAGTACTTC CASSMLDSYEQYF
NA TRBJ2-2 NA TRBV18 TGTGCCAGCTCGCTGCAGGGGCCGAACACCGGGGAGCTGTTTTTT CASSLQGPNTGELFF
NA TRBJ1-2 NA TRBV5-6 TGTGCCAGCAGCGCCCAGAGAAACTATGGCTACACCTTC CASSAQRNYGYTF
NA TRBJ2-7 NA TRBV6-5 TGTGCCAGCAGTTACTCGATTAGGGATTCCTCCTACGAGCAGTACTTC CASSYSIRDSSYEQYF
NA TRBJ2-7 NA TRBV7-9 TGTGCCAGCCAAGCTCGGGACGGGGTCTACGAGCAGTACTTC CASQARDGVYEQYF
NA TRBJ2-6 TRBD1 TRBV5-6 TGTGCCAGCAGCTTGGGCGCAGGGGGAAAAGGGGCCAACGTCCTGACTTTC CASSLGAGGKGANVLTF
NA TRBJ2-1 NA TRBV7-2 TGTGCCAGCAGCCCATCGGGGGGCTTGAGCTCCTACAATGAGCAGTTCTTC CASSPSGGLSSYNEQFF
NA TRBJ2-2 NA TRBV7-2 TGTGCCAGCAGCTTAAATCGCTCGCCCCTCACCGGGGAGCTGTTTTTT CASSLNRSPLTGELFF
NA TRBJ1-4 TRBD1 TRBV5-6 TGTGCCAGCGCGAGACAGGGCCCTAATGAAAAACTGTTTTTT CASARQGPNEKLFF
NA TRBJ2-7 NA TRBV10-3 TGTGCCATCAGTGGACCCCCTGGCCCCTACGAGCAGTACTTC CAISGPPGPYEQYF
once TRBJ2-7 NA TRBV4-1 TGCGCCAGCAGCCAAGTAAATTTTGTAAGGGGGGATTACGAGCAGTACTTC CASSQVNFVRGDYEQYF
NA TRBJ2-7 NA TRBV5-5 TGTGCCAGCTGGGGCTCCGGGACACCATCCTACGAGCAGTACTTC CASWGSGTPSYEQYF